The 13 T cell receptor beta chains below come from one sample, sequenced in a study of cytomegalovirus exposure and HLA in healthy donors. PCR used 60 Vbeta primers and 13 Jbeta primers. The assay was immunoSEQ multiplex PCR, and TCRdb's table has in-frame clones only and misses some. Of 100,000 to 130,000 clones listed, 74% were seen once; the top ten hold approximately 14%. Material: PBMCs. These receptors all come from a woman aged 40 to 49 in good health and CMV-seropositive.

This chain joins TRBV19 and TRBJ1-5; 9 nucleotides line up with TRBD1. The CDR3 consists of 15 residues. CDR1 and CDR2 (germline): LNHDA, SQIVND (reference sequence). The trim removed 3 bases at V and 4 bases at J, leaving 4 bases unmatched. The CDR3 bases are TGTGCCAGTAGTATGTTGGGGACAGGGAATCAGCCCCAGCATTTT. Its protein product is CASSMLGTGNQPQHF.

With respect to this clone: A read error may produce the germline difference seen at one junction end. The V gene is TRBV7-3, the J gene TRBJ2-7, with 7 bases aligning to TRBD2. From germline, CDR1 is SGHTA and CDR2 FQGTGA. This CDR3 is built from 15 residues. CDR3 loop: CASSLTPGGLNEQYF. CDR3 bases: TGTGCCAGCAGCCTAACGCCGGGGGGTTTGAACGAGCAGTACTTC.

This clone has a single count. The V call is TRBV11-3, the J call TRBJ1-1; D uncertain. There are 12 residues in the CDR3. Germline V CDR1 and CDR2: SGHNT, YENEEA. V was cut by 5 bases and J by 5 bases, with 9 bases left in between. CDR3 loop: CASSTRGTEAFF. CDR3 nucleotides: TGTGCCAGCAGCACCCGGGGAACTGAAGCTTTCTTT.

The chain couples TRBV11-2 to TRBJ1-6; D may be TRBD1 (5 bases). CDR3 length: 15 amino acids. Between the trimmed V and J ends, which lost 5 bases and 10 bases, there was a span of 18 bases. Germline CDR1 is SGHAT and CDR2 is FQNNGV. The CDR3 region has the DNA TGTGCCAGCAGCGTAGGGGTTCAGGGTTGGTCACCCCTCCACTTT. Protein: CASSVGVQGWSPLHF.

The chain uses TRBV11-2 and TRBJ1-2, with a tentative D call TRBD1 (6 bases). The germline V and J ends were trimmed by 5 bases and 4 bases, with 11 bases remaining between them. The CDR3 spans 13 residues. Germline V gene lookup returns CDR1 SGHAT and CDR2 FQNNGV. The CDR3 coding sequence is TGTGCCAGCAGCCGCGGGGGGGCCTATGGCTACACCTTC. Translation gives CASSRGGAYGYTF.

Only a few counts were recorded for this clone. This rearrangement joins TRBV5-4 to TRBJ1-1; maybe TRBD1 (6 bases). This CDR3 is built from 14 residues. Germline assignment: CDR1 SGHNT and CDR2 YYREEE (reference sequence). The V and J ends lost 4 bases and 1 base respectively, with 11 bases between them. The CDR3 spells CASSPGHPNTEAFF. CDR3 bases: TGTGCCAGCAGCCCGGGACACCCGAACACTGAAGCTTTCTTT.

This chain joins TRBV7-2 and TRBJ1-1; maybe TRBD1 (6 bases). CDR1 is SGHTA, CDR2 FQGNSA, per germline. Trimming pared 5 bases from V and 11 bases from J, leaving 18 bases between. This CDR3 has 13 residues. CDR3 region: CASSARRTAEAFF. DNA for the CDR3: TGTGCCAGCAGCGCGCGACGGACAGCCGAGGCTTTCTTT. The full variable domain, with the rest looked up from reference TRBV7-2 and TRBJ1-1, is GAGVSQSPSNKVTEKGKDVELRCDPISGHTALYWYRQSLGQGLEFLIYFQGNSAPDKSGLPSDRFSAERTGGSVSTLTIQRTQQEDSAVYLCASSARRTAEAFFGQGTRLTVV.

This chain uses TRBV30 with TRBJ1-5; TRBD1 matches 9 bases. CDR1 and CDR2 (germline): GTSNPN, SVGIG (reference sequence). The ends lost 3 bases at V and 2 bases at J; junction bases unmatched: 8. CDR3 size: 16 residues. The CDR3 DNA reads as TGTGCCTGGAGCGTGACAGGGGGGTTTGGCAATCAGCCCCAGCATTTT. It encodes CAWSVTGGFGNQPQHF.

This chain joins TRBV6-5 and TRBJ2-5, with a tentative D call TRBD2 (5 bases). Judging by the DNA end, TRBJ2-7 fits better; the J call may be wrong. The germline V gene has CDR1 MNHEY and CDR2 SVGAGI. The CDR3 totals 13 residues. CDR3 residues: CASSSGVSSEQYF. Here the CDR3 DNA reads TGTGCCAGCAGTTCCGGGGTATCGAGCGAGCAGTACTTC.

This clone was observed a handful of times. The V gene is TRBV10-1, the J gene TRBJ2-1; 9 bases line up with TRBD1. The CDR3 spans 14 residues. After removal of 2 bases from V and 8 bases from J, the junction contained 4 bases not matched to a gene. Per germline, CDR1 WNHNN and CDR2 SYGVQD (reference sequence). The CDR3, as DNA: TGCGCCAGCAGTGAGGGACAGGGGAGGGATGAGCAGTTCTTC. It encodes CASSEGQGRDEQFF.

J is TRBJ1-1 and V is TRBV5-1; 10 bases agree with TRBD1. Germline CDR1 and CDR2: SGHRS and YFSETQ. The CDR3 spans 15 residues. Trimming cost V 3 bases and J 2 bases; bases outside gene matches: 4. The CDR3 sequence is CASSSGTGVNTEAFF. The CDR3 DNA sequence: TGCGCCAGCAGCTCCGGGACAGGGGTTAACACTGAAGCTTTCTTT.

The gene calls are TRBV5-1 and TRBJ1-5, with D maybe TRBD1 (6 bases). The V gene lost 4 bases and the J gene lost 2 bases, with 19 bases spanning the gap. The germline CDR1 and CDR2 sequences are SGHRS and YFSETQ. CDR3 length: 17 amino acids. DNA of the CDR3: TGCGCCAGCAGCCTGGAAGGGGGAGGGTCCGGCAATCAGCCCCAGCATTTT. This translates into CASSLEGGGSGNQPQHF.

The V call is TRBV30, the J call TRBJ1-3, with D uncertain. Germline CDR1 reads GTSNPN; CDR2 reads SVGIG (reference sequence). This CDR3 contains 17 residues. V gave up 2 bases and J gave up 1 base, with 18 bases separating them. The CDR3 bases are TGTGCCTGGAGTCCTCCCGGTTGGGGAGAATCTGGAAACACCATATATTTT. Translation: CAWSPPGWGESGNTIYF. Full variable domain (missing parts from reference TRBV30 and TRBJ1-3): SQTIHQWPATLVQPVGSPLSLECTVEGTSNPNLYWYRQAAGRGLQLLFYSVGIGQISSEVPQNLSASRPQDRQFILSSKKLLLSDSGFYLCAWSPPGWGESGNTIYFGEGSWLTVV.